This TCR beta chain was captured in a study of blood T cell repertoires in COVID-19. About the study: The United States, Italy and Spain supplied acute and convalescent COVID-19 samples. In each case, the material was cDNA or gDNA derived from T cells, B-cell-depleted T cells, or PBMCs.

The CDR3 runs to 14 residues. V was pared by 4 bases and J by 8 bases, with 17 bases between. The germline gives CDR1 SQVTM, CDR2 ANQGSEA. Study processing details: Amplification with reference gene primers provided the estimates of nucleated cell counts. Sequenced by immunoSEQ multiplex PCR; TCRdb stores in-frame clones only, minus some. The DNA was the basis for D and trimming; V, J and clone size are from that table. The sample lists 250,000 or so clones; about four fifths were seen once. Sequences were obtained from peripheral blood. The chain recombines TRBV29-1 with TRBJ1-4; D uncertain. The source is a woman aged 40 to 49 who had recovered from COVID-19. CDR3 loop: CSVADSIFGEKLFF. The CDR3 DNA sequence: TGCAGCGTTGCTGATTCGATCTTCGGGGAAAAACTGTTTTTT.